This TCR beta chain originates from a study of blood T cell repertoires in COVID-19. Turning to the study itself: Donors in the United States, Italy and Spain gave samples during acute or convalescent COVID-19. PBMCs, B-cell-depleted T cells, or T cells provided the cDNA or gDNA that made up the material.

The method was immunoSEQ multiplex PCR; TCRdb's version includes in-frame clones alone and lacks a portion of them. The data hold roughly 250,000 clones, with more than 65% observed a single time. Trimming cost V 0 bases and J 7 bases, with 13 bases left between them. The germline CDR1 and CDR2 sequences are LNHNV and YYDKDF (reference sequence). This CDR3 has 14 amino acids. This TCR derives from a man aged 45 to 65 with active or convalescent COVID-19. The genes are TRBV15 and TRBJ2-7, with no clear D. What was sequenced was peripheral blood. CDR3 coding DNA: TGTGCCACCAGCAGAGATTTTGCGGCGGAGGAGCAGTACTTC. Protein product: CATSRDFAAEEQYF.